The 14 T cell receptor beta chains reported below all come from one sample, sequenced in a study of blood T cells in healthy people across ages. The authors ran a second PCR of 7 to 11 cycles using a sample-barcoded 5' primer and a J-beta primer mix. Each CDR3 protein gets one entry after TCRdb re-called the 5' RACE reads with MiXCR. The top ten hold about 21% of the sample, which has fewer than 1 million distinct CDR3 sequences, 40% to 50% seen once. Sequenced input: blood. These receptors came from a man between 60 and 70 years old in good health.

This clonotype has more than one count but fewer than ten. V gene TRBV20-1 combines with J gene TRBJ2-5; 9 bases are shared with TRBD1. With V trimmed by 0 bases and J by 11 bases, 4 bases remained unmatched. The germline V gene has CDR1 DFQATT and CDR2 SNEGSKA (reference sequence). This CDR3 spans 12 amino acids. CDR3 region: CSARDGGTGQYF. The CDR3 DNA reads as TGCAGTGCTAGAGATGGAGGGACAGGGCAGTACTTC.

Here the CDR3 reads CASQTGSSQYF. DNA of the CDR3: TGTGCCAGCCAAACGGGCAGTTCGCAGTACTTC. V usage is TRBV25-1 and J usage is TRBJ2-4, with D unresolved. The CDR3 contains 11 residues. The germline V gene has CDR1 MGHDK and CDR2 SYGVNS. Trimming stripped 8 bases from V and 13 bases from J, with 15 bases between.

This rearrangement joins TRBV7-2 to TRBJ1-1; D remains unclear. This CDR3 contains 12 residues. The germline V gene encodes CDR1 SGHTA and CDR2 FQGNSA. V gave up 5 bases and J gave up 10 bases, with 14 bases separating them. The CDR3 here is CASSPAEWRAFF. The CDR3 bases are TGTGCCAGCAGCCCAGCGGAGTGGAGAGCTTTCTTT.

About this clonotype: Being one base from a much bigger clone, this may be a read error. The chain uses TRBV20-1 and TRBJ2-5; 13 positions agree with TRBD2. The CDR3 contains 16 residues. Germline assignment: CDR1 DFQATT and CDR2 SNEGSKA (reference sequence). This CDR3 reads CSGRGPGTSGVNEQYF. CDR3 in DNA: TGCAGCGGCAGAGGGCCCGGGACTAGCGGGGTAAATGAGCAGTACTTC.

The chain links TRBV5-6 to TRBJ1-2; 9 bases fit TRBD1. V shed 2 bases, J shed 4 bases, and the junction held 9 bases outside the gene matches. The CDR3 is 16 residues long. Germline lookup yields CDR1 SGHDT and CDR2 YYEEEE. The CDR3 reads CASSFQDRGLIYGYTF. The CDR3 DNA is TGTGCCAGCAGCTTCCAGGACAGGGGCCTTATCTATGGCTACACCTTC. Based on the CDR3 plus reference TRBV5-6 and TRBJ1-2, the full variable domain is DAGVTQSPTHLIKTRGQQVTLRCSPKSGHDTVSWYQQALGQGPQFIFQYYEEEERQRGNFPDRFSGHQFPNYSSELNVNALLLGDSALYLCASSFQDRGLIYGYTFGSGTRLTVV.

This clonotype has at least ten counts. The chain has TRBV7-9 and TRBJ1-5; tentative D call: TRBD1 (5 bases). Trimming shortened V by 5 bases and J by 3 bases, and 8 bases separated the two germline ends. The CDR3 runs 13 residues. Germline assignment: CDR1 SEHNR and CDR2 FQNEAQ (reference sequence). The CDR3 region is CASSAGTNQPQHF. The DNA for the CDR3 is TGTGCCAGCAGCGCAGGGACCAATCAGCCCCAGCATTTT.

The CDR3 loop is CSGRTDTGYEQYF. The CDR3 DNA reads TGCAGCGGGAGGACAGACACCGGATACGAGCAGTACTTC. The chain employs TRBV29-1 and TRBJ2-7, with D possibly being TRBD1 (6 bases). Trimming shortened V by 7 bases and J by 4 bases, and 17 bases separated the two germline ends. This CDR3 spans 13 amino acids. Germline V CDR1 and CDR2: SQVTM, ANQGSEA.

The CDR3 sequence: CASSLREGDRGVTPYEQYF. The CDR3 region has the DNA TGCGCCAGCAGCCTACGGGAAGGGGACAGGGGCGTTACCCCCTACGAGCAGTACTTC. The chain carries TRBV4-1 and TRBJ2-7; 10 nucleotides agree with TRBD1. Germline assignment: CDR1 MGHRA and CDR2 YSYEKL. The ends lost 4 bases at V and 2 bases at J; junction bases unmatched: 17. This CDR3 contains 19 residues.

This clonotype came up once. The rearrangement joins TRBV29-1 to TRBJ2-5; D is uncertain. CDR1 and CDR2 from the germline V gene are SQVTM and ANQGSEA. The CDR3 extends over 11 amino acids. The germline V and J ends were trimmed by 7 bases and 4 bases, with 10 bases remaining between them. CDR3 DNA: TGCAGCGGTAATCTTGGAGAGACCCAGTACTTC. This gives the protein CSGNLGETQYF.

V usage is TRBV20-1 and J usage is TRBJ2-7, with D possibly matching TRBD1 (6 bases). Germline V gene data show CDR1 as DFQATT and CDR2 as SNEGSKA (reference sequence). The CDR3 is 15 residues long. Trimming cost V 1 base and J 3 bases, with 16 bases left between them. For the CDR3, the DNA is TGCAGTGCTAGAGCTCCGGACAGAGTTAGCTACGAGCAGTACTTC. Its translation: CSARAPDRVSYEQYF.

J is TRBJ1-1 and V is TRBV15; D possibly corresponds to TRBD1 (5 bases). This CDR3 has 14 amino acids. V was trimmed by 6 bases and J by 0 bases, leaving 11 bases between them. Per germline, CDR1 LNHNV and CDR2 YYDKDF (reference sequence). The CDR3 loop reads CATRQGPMNTEAFF. CDR3 coding DNA: TGTGCCACCAGGCAGGGTCCTATGAACACTGAAGCTTTCTTT. The full variable domain, completed using reference TRBV15 and TRBJ1-1, is DAMVIQNPRYQVTQFGKPVTLSCSQTLNHNVMYWYQQKSSQAPKLLFHYYDKDFNNEADTPDNFQSRRPNTSFCFLDIRSPGLGDTAMYLCATRQGPMNTEAFFGQGTRLTVV.

The chain uses TRBV12-5 and TRBJ2-7; D is ambiguous. Trimming stripped 1 base from V and 5 bases from J, with 6 bases between. CDR3 length: 12 residues. Germline V gene lookup returns CDR1 LGHNT and CDR2 FRNRAP. The CDR3 bases are TGTGCTAGTGGTTTGGAGCTCCACGAGCAGTACTTC. Protein product: CASGLELHEQYF.

V and J are TRBV10-3 and TRBJ2-5, with 9 positions matching TRBD1. The germline gives CDR1 ENHRY, CDR2 SYGVKD. V was pared by 10 bases and J by 11 bases, with 29 bases of the junction left unmatched. The CDR3 runs 18 residues. The CDR3 DNA sequence: TGTGCCAAAGGTATGGGACAGGGCAATCGAGGGAGACTCAATGAGCAGTACTTC. Its translation: CAKGMGQGNRGRLNEQYF.

The rearrangement links TRBV20-1 to TRBJ2-1; D may be TRBD2 (6 bases). Trimming pared 1 base from V and 7 bases from J, leaving 11 bases between. CDR1 is DFQATT and CDR2 is SNEGSKA in the germline V gene (reference sequence). This CDR3 has 13 residues. The CDR3 is CSARVPGVNEQFF. For the CDR3, the DNA is TGCAGTGCTAGAGTACCGGGGGTGAATGAGCAGTTCTTC.